The entry below describes one TCR beta chain. The sample belongs to a study of blood T cell repertoires in COVID-19. Study as a whole: Acute-phase and convalescent COVID-19 samples originated in the United States, Italy and Spain.

Germline lookup yields CDR1 SGHRS and CDR2 YFSETQ. J lost 4 bases, V lost 3 bases, and 8 bases had no gene match. The CDR3 spans 15 residues. The assay was immunoSEQ multiplex PCR, and TCRdb's table has in-frame clones only and misses some. This table holds roughly 200,000 clones, about 85% found once. This sequence joins TRBV5-1 and TRBJ1-1; 8 bases match TRBD1. The sequence was obtained from a woman between 18 and 29 years old who had recovered from COVID-19. Sample: peripheral blood. This CDR3 reads CASSSTGEGSTEAFF. CDR3 coding DNA: TGCGCCAGCAGCTCGACAGGGGAGGGTAGCACTGAAGCTTTCTTT.